In its sample, the clone carrying this T cell receptor (beta chain) was seen a few times. Its antigen is as yet unknown. The CDR3 covers 15 residues. Looked up from germline, CDR1 is MNHEY and CDR2 is SMNVEV (reference sequence). J gave up 4 bases and V 5 bases, and 6 bases lay outside the gene matches. TCRdb ran MiXCR on the 5' RACE reads and lists one entry per CDR3 protein. The sample includes around 310,000 distinct CDR3 sequences, 14% of them seen just once. These data originate in a study of T-cell memory formation after mild COVID-19. Study as a whole: TCR clustering was largely donor specific. Study results and caveats: That cross-reactive memory joined was suggested by some responding clones appearing in pre-infection memory. Clones that contracted clustered mainly in CM and EM if CD4+ and in EMRA if CD8+. Day 15 to 85 contractors were CD4/CD8 balanced; later expanders leaned CD4+.

The sequencing sample was made of PBMCs or a T cell subset sorted from them (not recorded which). The rearrangement joins TRBV27 to TRBJ2-3; 10 positions agree with TRBD2. This receptor was obtained from a man younger than 35 who had mild COVID-19 (a few samples of this study predate the infection). Cell type and time point are not known. The DNA for the CDR3 is TGTGCCAGCAGTCTAAGCGGGGGGGTTCCAGATACGCAGTATTTT. Residues: CASSLSGGVPDTQYF.